The 19 T cell receptor beta chains presented below share a single source sample, sequenced in a study of cytomegalovirus exposure and HLA in healthy donors. The PCR had 60 Vbeta and 13 Jbeta primers. TCRdb keeps only in-frame clones here, not all; method: immunoSEQ multiplex PCR. Of roughly 100,000 clones in the sample, less than 85% were seen once. Sequenced input: PBMCs. The receptors here all came from a man aged 35-49 years in good health and CMV-seropositive.

The J gene is TRBJ1-4, the V gene TRBV28; 9 nucleotides agree with TRBD1. The J segment lost 2 bases and the V segment lost 6 bases, leaving 10 bases of the junction unmatched. The germline CDR1 and CDR2 sequences are MDHEN and SYDVKM. This CDR3 comprises 17 residues. The CDR3 sequence is CASSPSPGTGTNEKLFF. The CDR3 DNA is TGTGCCAGCAGCCCTAGTCCCGGGACAGGGACTAATGAAAAACTGTTTTTT.

This rearrangement joins TRBV4-3 to TRBJ2-1; the D gene is possibly TRBD1 (6 bases). In germline, CDR1 is LGHNA, CDR2 YSLEER. Trimming removed 1 base at V and 8 bases at J, with 15 bases between. This CDR3 is 15 amino acids long. Here the CDR3 reads CASSQVGTRGDEQFF. The CDR3 region has the DNA TGCGCCAGCAGCCAAGTTGGGACAAGGGGAGATGAGCAGTTCTTC.

This rearrangement joins TRBV5-6 to TRBJ1-1; 7 nucleotides agree with TRBD1. Trimming at V came to 4 bases and at J to 8 bases, leaving 5 bases not matched to a gene. CDR3 size: 12 residues. Looked up from germline, CDR1 is SGHDT and CDR2 is YYEEEE. CDR3 protein: CASSLGQTEAFF. CDR3 coding DNA: TGTGCCAGCAGCCTGGGACAGACGGAAGCTTTCTTT.

In this sample, this clone turned up a few times. V gene TRBV18 combines with J gene TRBJ2-1; 10 bases agree with TRBD2. There are 16 residues in the CDR3. Germline values: CDR1 KGHSH, CDR2 LQKENI. J was trimmed by 10 bases and V by 6 bases; bases with no gene match: 15. The CDR3 loop reads CASSPRVAGGGREQFF. DNA for the CDR3: TGTGCCAGCTCCCCTCGAGTAGCGGGGGGCGGGCGGGAGCAGTTCTTC.

This chain uses TRBV29-1 with TRBJ1-2; D remains ambiguous. The CDR3 totals 14 residues. Per germline, CDR1 SQVTM and CDR2 ANQGSEA. V lost 1 base and J 4 bases, leaving 13 bases between the germline ends. The CDR3 DNA follows: TGCAGCGTTGAAGGACACATCAGATCCTATGGCTACACCTTC. It encodes CSVEGHIRSYGYTF.

The chain joins TRBV2 to TRBJ2-3; D unresolved. Germline lookup yields CDR1 SNHLY and CDR2 FYNNEI. V lost 5 bases, J lost 0 bases, and 15 bases lay in between. The CDR3 is 16 residues long. The CDR3 sequence is CASSSLTFSSTDTQYF. CDR3 DNA: TGTGCCAGCAGTTCCTTGACATTTTCTAGCACAGATACGCAGTATTTT. Combining the CDR3 with reference TRBV2 and TRBJ2-3 gives the whole variable domain EPEVTQTPSHQVTQMGQEVILRCVPISNHLYFYWYRQILGQKVEFLVSFYNNEISEKSEIFDDQFSVERPDGSNFTLKIRSTKLEDSAMYFCASSSLTFSSTDTQYFGPGTRLTVL.

The CDR3 loop is CASSFTSNRDLAGGQFF. The CDR3 DNA is TGTGCCAGCAGTTTCACTTCGAACAGGGATCTAGCGGGAGGGCAGTTCTTC. V gene TRBV11-3 combines with J gene TRBJ2-1; the match to TRBD2 covers 11 bases. V lost 6 bases, J lost 12 bases, and 19 bases stayed unmatched. The CDR3 is 17 amino acids. Germline-derived CDR1 and CDR2 are SGHNT and YENEEA.

This rearrangement joins TRBV6-5 to TRBJ2-7, with 7 bases matching TRBD1. This CDR3 comprises 13 residues. V lost 5 bases to trimming and J lost 3 bases; unmatched junction nucleotides: 4. Germline V CDR1 and CDR2: MNHEY, SVGAGI. In DNA form, the CDR3 reads TGTGCCAGCAGTCGGACAGGAGACTACGAGCAGTACTTC. Translation: CASSRTGDYEQYF.

The chain has TRBV9 and TRBJ2-3, with D possibly TRBD1 on 6 matching bases. V dropped 4 bases and J dropped 2 bases, with 20 bases sitting between them. Germline V lookup: CDR1 SGDLS, CDR2 YYNGEE. This CDR3 comprises 17 residues. CDR3 residues: CASSPQGTLEYTDTQYF. CDR3 nucleotide sequence: TGTGCCAGCAGCCCCCAGGGGACACTGGAATACACAGATACGCAGTATTTT.

The DNA of the CDR3 is TGTGCCAGCAGCCCGACCGGAGGGTCCTACAATGAGCAGTTCTTC. This codes for CASSPTGGSYNEQFF. V is TRBV7-3 and J is TRBJ2-1, with D maybe TRBD2 (6 bases). Germline V lookup: CDR1 SGHTA, CDR2 FQGTGA. Trimming took 5 bases from V and 1 from J, leaving 12 bases between them. The length of the CDR3 is 15 residues.

This clone has more than one count but fewer than ten. The chain carries TRBV7-2 and TRBJ1-5, with 8 bases matching TRBD1. Trimming at V came to 3 bases and at J to 2 bases, leaving 3 bases not matched to a gene. The CDR3 extends over 15 amino acids. Germline values: CDR1 SGHTA, CDR2 FQGNSA. CDR3 DNA sequence: TGTGCCAGCAGCTTGATGGGACAGGGCAATCAGCCCCAGCATTTT. Encoded protein: CASSLMGQGNQPQHF.

This chain joins TRBV28 and TRBJ2-6; D is possibly TRBD2 (6 bases). Trimming cost V 3 bases and J 2 bases, with 14 bases left between them. The V gene's germline CDR1 is MDHEN and CDR2 SYDVKM. This CDR3 spans 17 amino acids. The CDR3 DNA reads as TGTGCCAGCAGTTTTACCCCGGGGGTTACTGGGGCCAACGTCCTGACTTTC. Amino acids: CASSFTPGVTGANVLTF.

The V gene is TRBV9, the J gene TRBJ2-2; D is possibly TRBD1 (5 bases). The CDR3 sequence is 14 residues long. CDR1 is SGDLS, CDR2 YYNGEE, per germline. Trimming pared 2 bases from V and 2 bases from J, leaving 7 bases between. CDR3 DNA: TGTGCCAGCAGCGTTGGGGCAAACACCGGGGAGCTGTTTTTT. This gives the protein CASSVGANTGELFF.

V gene TRBV7-9 combines with J gene TRBJ2-5; TRBD2 matches 7 bases. The germline gives CDR1 SEHNR, CDR2 FQNEAQ (reference sequence). The V segment lost 5 bases and the J segment 4 bases; nucleotides outside the gene matches: 16. The CDR3 runs 17 residues. CDR3 DNA: TGTGCCAGCAGCCGTCGACTAGCCCCCAGGCCGGGAGAGACCCAGTACTTC. This encodes CASSRRLAPRPGETQYF. Complete variable domain (other parts from reference TRBV7-9 and TRBJ2-5): DTGVSQNPRHKITKRGQNVTFRCDPISEHNRLYWYRQTLGQGPEFLTYFQNEAQLEKSRLLSDRFSAERPKGSFSTLEIQRTEQGDSAMYLCASSRRLAPRPGETQYFGPGTRLLVL.

The J gene is TRBJ1-6, the V gene TRBV28; possibly TRBD1 for D (6 bases). The CDR3 has 13 amino acids. Looked up from germline, CDR1 is MDHEN and CDR2 is SYDVKM. Trimming pared 8 bases from V and 10 bases from J, leaving 15 bases between. This chain's CDR3 is CASLTGINSPLHF. DNA of the CDR3: TGTGCCAGCTTAACAGGGATTAACTCACCCCTCCACTTT.

The rearrangement uses TRBV7-9 and TRBJ2-3, with TRBD2 matching over 7 bases. This CDR3 has 15 residues. The germline CDR1 and CDR2 sequences are SEHNR and FQNEAQ (reference sequence). V was pared by 4 bases and J by 4 bases, with 8 bases of the junction left unmatched. The CDR3 region has the DNA TGTGCCAGCAGCTGGGGCGGGGGTAGGGCAGATACGCAGTATTTT. Its protein product is CASSWGGGRADTQYF.

CDR3: CASSLGTLSRQITGELFF. The CDR3, as DNA: TGCGCCAGCAGCTTGGGGACGTTATCCAGACAGATCACCGGGGAGCTGTTTTTT. The chain has TRBV5-1 and TRBJ2-2; possibly TRBD1 for D (5 bases). Looked up from germline, CDR1 is SGHRS and CDR2 is YFSETQ. The length of the CDR3 is 18 residues. Trimming removed 0 bases at V and 4 bases at J, with 19 bases between.

The genes are TRBV29-1 and TRBJ1-1; perhaps TRBD1 as D (6 bases). The V and J ends lost 0 bases and 4 bases respectively, with 9 bases between them. In germline, CDR1 is SQVTM, CDR2 ANQGSEA. The CDR3 is 13 amino acids. CDR3: CSVEEVGGTEAFF. The DNA of the CDR3 is TGCAGCGTTGAAGAGGTAGGGGGCACTGAAGCTTTCTTT.

The chain couples TRBV29-1 to TRBJ2-5; 11 positions match TRBD2. The J segment lost 3 bases and the V segment lost 4 bases, leaving 7 bases of the junction unmatched. The CDR3 spans 15 residues. Germline CDR1 reads SQVTM; CDR2 reads ANQGSEA. The CDR3 sequence is CSVVEPSGGKETQYF. For the CDR3, the DNA is TGCAGCGTTGTAGAGCCTAGCGGGGGGAAAGAGACCCAGTACTTC. The whole variable domain, remainder taken from reference TRBV29-1 and TRBJ2-5, is SAVISQKPSRDICQRGTSLTIQCQVDSQVTMMFWYRQQPGQSLTLIATANQGSEATYESGFVIDKFPISRPNLTFSTLTVSNMSPEDSSIYLCSVVEPSGGKETQYFGPGTRLLVL.